This is a list of T cell receptor beta chains from one sample in a study of blood T cell repertoires in COVID-19. Only in-frame clones appear in the TCRdb table, and some are missing; sequencing was by immunoSEQ multiplex PCR. This table has about 230,000 clones, around 83% appearing once. What was sequenced was peripheral blood. Receptors were obtained from a man between 40 and 49 years old with acute or convalescent COVID-19. Both conserved end residues are part of each CDR3. Each record gives: D gene, V gene, J gene, clone size, CDR3 protein, CDR3 DNA. A D gene is named only where the DNA matches it firmly. The size field is filled for only some rows; it gives once, few, many or a size class.

NA	TRBV3-1/TRBV3-2	TRBJ1-4	NA	CASSPKKPNEKLFF	TGTGCCAGCAGCCCTAAGAAACCTAATGAAAAACTGTTTTTT
TRBD1	TRBV18	TRBJ2-7	NA	CASSPPGTGTNEQYF	TGTGCCAGCTCACCACCCGGGACAGGGACTAACGAGCAGTACTTC
TRBD1	TRBV6-2/TRBV6-3	TRBJ1-5	NA	CASSYRGLQGNQPQHF	TGTGCCAGCAGTTACAGGGGGCTCCAGGGCAATCAGCCCCAGCATTTT
TRBD2	TRBV18	TRBJ2-1	NA	CASSPPAGLAGSRGFF	TGTGCCAGCTCACCACCGGCGGGACTAGCGGGGTCTCGGGGGTTCTTC
TRBD1	TRBV19	TRBJ1-3	NA	CASSNPGQGSHSGNTIYF	TGTGCCAGTAGTAACCCGGGACAGGGCTCCCACTCTGGAAACACCATATATTTT
NA	TRBV3-1/TRBV3-2	TRBJ1-3	NA	CASSLQGENTIYF	TGTGCCAGCAGCCTCCAAGGGGAAAACACCATATATTTT
TRBD2	TRBV7-2	TRBJ2-3	NA	CASSLVRTAGADTQYF	TGTGCCAGCAGCTTAGTGAGGACCGCGGGGGCAGATACGCAGTATTTT
NA	TRBV7-2	TRBJ1-1	NA	CASAPGGLVNTEAFF	TGTGCCAGCGCCCCAGGAGGGTTGGTTAACACTGAAGCTTTCTTT
NA	TRBV7-3	TRBJ2-1	NA	CVSSLNPGGRSYNEQFF	TGTGTCAGCAGCTTAAACCCGGGGGGCAGGTCCTACAATGAGCAGTTCTTC
TRBD1	TRBV2	TRBJ2-3	NA	CASSEGGGTGYTDTQYF	TGTGCCAGCAGTGAAGGTGGTGGGACAGGGTACACAGATACGCAGTATTTT
NA	TRBV27	TRBJ1-2	NA	CASSPRENWGYTF	TGTGCCAGCAGTCCCCGGGAGAACTGGGGCTACACCTTC
NA	TRBV18	TRBJ1-2	NA	CASSPGRDYGYTF	TGTGCCAGCTCACCCGGGAGGGACTATGGCTACACCTTC
NA	TRBV7-6	TRBJ2-2	NA	CASSLQDSLTTGELFF	TGTGCCAGCAGCTTGCAAGACAGCTTAACTACCGGGGAGCTGTTTTTT
TRBD1	TRBV2	TRBJ1-5	NA	CASSWTGGRQPQHF	TGTGCCAGCAGTTGGACAGGGGGCAGGCAGCCCCAGCATTTT
NA	TRBV27	TRBJ1-6	NA	CASSGVGQPWTNSPLHF	TGTGCCAGCAGTGGGGTGGGGCAGCCGTGGACTAATTCACCCCTCCACTTT
NA	TRBV5-1	TRBJ2-2	once	CASRDPGTTTGELFF	TGCGCCAGCAGGGACCCCGGGACAACCACCGGGGAGCTGTTTTTT
NA	TRBV19	TRBJ1-5	NA	CASSIIGQRDNQPQHF	TGTGCCAGTAGTATTATAGGACAGAGAGACAATCAGCCCCAGCATTTT
TRBD2	TRBV5-1	TRBJ2-1	few	CASDPGGAGAYNEQFF	TGCGCCAGCGACCCGGGGGGAGCGGGGGCCTACAATGAGCAGTTCTTC
NA	TRBV30	TRBJ2-6	NA	CAWSAQTGSSIGANVLTF	TGTGCCTGGAGTGCCCAAACAGGGAGCAGTATTGGGGCCAACGTCCTGACTTTC
NA	TRBV28	TRBJ1-5	NA	CATYAGGAYSNQPQHF	TGTGCCACATATGCCGGGGGGGCATATAGCAATCAGCCCCAGCATTTT
TRBD1	TRBV19	TRBJ1-2	once	CASRFSGGGDGYTF	TGTGCCAGTAGATTTTCAGGGGGTGGTGATGGCTACACCTTC
TRBD1	TRBV10-3	TRBJ1-2	NA	CAISERQGLIYGYTF	TGTGCCATCAGTGAACGACAGGGACTTATCTATGGCTACACCTTC
TRBD1	TRBV11-3	TRBJ2-2	few	CASSRGQVNTGELFF	TGTGCCAGCAGCCGGGGACAGGTGAACACCGGGGAGCTGTTTTTT
NA	TRBV6-5	TRBJ1-1	NA	CASSYSTRRPNTEAFF	TGTGCCAGCAGTTACTCGACACGCAGGCCCAACACTGAAGCTTTCTTT
NA	TRBV7-3	TRBJ1-1	NA	CASSPTQGRAEAFF	TGTGCCAGCAGCCCGACCCAGGGGAGGGCTGAAGCTTTCTTT
TRBD1	TRBV19	TRBJ1-5	NA	CASNLGQGALMDQPQHF	TGTGCCAGTAACCTCGGACAGGGGGCGTTAATGGATCAGCCCCAGCATTTT
TRBD2	TRBV9	TRBJ2-1	NA	CASSVTGGENEQFF	TGTGCCAGCAGCGTAACGGGGGGTGAGAATGAGCAGTTCTTC
NA	TRBV15	TRBJ2-7	NA	CATSRQNREQYF	TGTGCCACCAGCAGACAGAACAGAGAGCAGTACTTC
TRBD2	TRBV6-5	TRBJ2-5	NA	CASSYSSLAGQETQYF	TGTGCCAGCAGTTACTCTTCCCTAGCGGGGCAAGAGACCCAGTACTTC
NA	TRBV28	TRBJ1-1	NA	CASSFRDTSSEAFF	TGTGCCAGCAGTTTCCGGGACACTTCTTCCGAAGCTTTCTTT
NA	TRBV19	TRBJ1-1	NA	CASRSGLDLLNTEAFF	TGTGCCAGTAGGTCAGGGTTAGATTTACTGAACACTGAAGCTTTCTTT
NA	TRBV19	TRBJ1-2	few	CASSPTTYGYTF	TGTGCCAGTAGTCCGACTACCTATGGCTACACCTTC
TRBD1	TRBV30	TRBJ1-4	NA	CAWSTTGNEKLFF	TGTGCCTGGAGTACGACAGGGAATGAAAAACTGTTTTTT
NA	TRBV5-5	TRBJ1-4	NA	CASSREIANEKLFF	TGTGCCAGCAGCCGGGAGATAGCTAATGAAAAACTGTTTTTT
TRBD1	TRBV27	TRBJ1-2	NA	CASSSTTGAGGYTF	TGTGCCAGCAGTTCAACAACAGGGGCGGGTGGCTACACCTTC
TRBD2	TRBV7-3	TRBJ2-1	NA	CASSLTFVAGGPFGSGNEQFF	TGTGCCAGCAGCTTAACGTTCGTAGCGGGGGGGCCGTTCGGGTCGGGCAATGAGCAGTTCTTC
NA	TRBV7-8	TRBJ1-5	NA	CASSLQGDQPQHF	TGTGCCAGCAGCCTACAGGGAGATCAGCCCCAGCATTTT
NA	TRBV19	TRBJ1-4	NA	CASRPPGEKLFF	TGTGCCAGTAGGCCCCCGGGGGAAAAACTGTTTTTT
NA	TRBV6-2/TRBV6-3	TRBJ1-6	NA	CASSSIQGTVSPLHF	TGTGCCAGCAGTTCTATACAGGGAACAGTCTCACCCCTCCACTTT
NA	TRBV29-1	TRBJ1-2	NA	CSVGNREGYGYTF	TGCAGCGTTGGGAACAGGGAGGGCTATGGCTACACCTTC
NA	TRBV5-4	TRBJ1-3	NA	CASSLDPWTAGNTIYF	TGTGCCAGCAGCTTGGACCCCTGGACAGCCGGAAACACCATATATTTT